One sample yielded the 15 T cell receptor beta chains listed below, sequenced in a study of cytomegalovirus exposure and HLA in healthy donors. A multiplex PCR was run with 60 Vbeta primers and 13 Jbeta primers. Profiled with immunoSEQ multiplex PCR; TCRdb holds only in-frame clones, not every one. The sample contains fewer than 150,000 clones, approximately 80% of which appear only once. The sequenced sample was PBMCs. These receptors were obtained from a male donor in good health and CMV-seronegative.

Here the CDR3 reads CASTSSGNTIYF. CDR3 DNA sequence: TGTGCCAGCACCAGCTCTGGAAACACCATATATTTT. The chain employs TRBV6-5 and TRBJ1-3; unclear D gene. V was clipped by 7 bases and J by 0 bases, with 4 bases between them. The CDR3 sequence is 12 residues long. The germline V gene encodes CDR1 MNHEY and CDR2 SVGAGI.

This clone was counted between two and nine times. V usage is TRBV6-5 and J usage is TRBJ2-1; 7 nucleotides line up with TRBD1. Trimming at V came to 4 bases and at J to 7 bases, leaving 13 bases not matched to a gene. Germline lookup yields CDR1 MNHEY and CDR2 SVGAGI. The CDR3 is made up of 16 amino acids. The CDR3 coding sequence is TGTGCCAGCAGTTCCAATCTCTTAGGGGGCAGAAATGAGCAGTTCTTC. This translates into CASSSNLLGGRNEQFF.

The chain recombines TRBV5-8 with TRBJ2-1, with D possibly matching TRBD1 (6 bases). CDR1 SGHTS and CDR2 YDEGEE come from the germline V gene. Trimming cost V 3 bases and J 9 bases, with 19 bases left between them. This CDR3 region has 15 residues. The CDR3 reads CASSSRSGVAGEQFF. Here the CDR3 DNA reads TGTGCCAGCAGCTCTCGATCAGGGGTGGCGGGTGAGCAGTTCTTC.

This chain uses TRBV27 with TRBJ1-2; possibly TRBD1 for D (5 bases). Per the germline V gene, CDR1 is MNHEY and CDR2 is SMNVEV (reference sequence). This CDR3 spans 15 amino acids. Trimming shortened V by 5 bases and J by 5 bases, and 18 bases separated the two germline ends. CDR3 protein: CASSLSSGWGYGYTF. CDR3 nucleotides: TGTGCCAGCAGTCTCTCATCAGGGTGGGGTTATGGCTACACCTTC.

The gene calls are TRBV19 and TRBJ2-3; D uncertain. CDR1 is LNHDA, CDR2 SQIVND, per germline (reference sequence). The CDR3 spans 12 residues. Trimming removed 7 bases at V and 3 bases at J, with 8 bases between. CDR3: CASTRATDTQYF. CDR3 bases: TGTGCCAGTACCCGAGCGACAGATACGCAGTATTTT.

Note on this clone: One end of the junction fails to match germline, which may point to a read error. Additional DNA sequences in this sample encode the identical CDR3. The J gene is TRBJ1-1, the V gene TRBV4-3; possibly TRBD1 for D (6 bases). The CDR3 is 15 residues long. Germline V gene data show CDR1 as LGHNA and CDR2 as YSLEER. The DNA of the CDR3 is TGCGCCAGCAGTCAGGATACAGGGTCTTACACTGAAGCCTTCTTT. Translation gives CASSQDTGSYTEAFF.

V is TRBV10-3 and J is TRBJ1-1; TRBD1 matches 10 bases. CDR3 length: 16 residues. Germline V CDR1 and CDR2: ENHRY, SYGVKD. The trim removed 3 bases at V and 6 bases at J, leaving 10 bases unmatched. CDR3 in DNA: TGTGCCATCAGTGACTCCCGGGACAGGGGTACCCCTGAAGCTTTCTTT. The encoded protein is CAISDSRDRGTPEAFF.

The chain links TRBV29-1 to TRBJ1-2; maybe TRBD1 (5 bases). The CDR3 is 12 amino acids. Looked up from germline, CDR1 is SQVTM and CDR2 is ANQGSEA. Trimming removed 0 bases from V and 8 bases from J, with 10 bases in between. Here the CDR3 DNA reads TGCAGCGTTGAAGATCACAGGTCGGGCTACACCTTC. The encoded protein is CSVEDHRSGYTF.

The rearrangement uses TRBV5-1 and TRBJ2-2; tentative D call: TRBD2 (5 bases). Germline V gene sequence: CDR1 SGHRS, CDR2 YFSETQ. This CDR3 is built from 13 residues. V lost 4 bases and J lost 3, with 7 bases in between. The CDR3 loop reads CASSGADTGELFF. The CDR3 bases are TGCGCCAGCAGCGGAGCGGACACCGGGGAGCTGTTTTTT. Filled out from reference TRBV5-1 and TRBJ2-2, the complete variable domain reads KAGVTQTPRYLIKTRGQQVTLSCSPISGHRSVSWYQQTPGQGLQFLFEYFSETQRNKGNFPGRFSGRQFSNSRSEMNVSTLELGDSALYLCASSGADTGELFFGEGSRLTVL.

The chain recombines TRBV6-6 with TRBJ1-2, with a weak D call TRBD1 (5 bases). Deletions cut 5 bases from V and 4 bases from J, with 14 bases between. This CDR3 comprises 14 residues. Germline V gene data show CDR1 as MNHNY and CDR2 as SVGAGI (reference sequence). This CDR3 reads CASSKEGLSYGYTF. The CDR3 DNA sequence: TGTGCCAGCAGTAAGGAGGGGCTAAGCTATGGCTACACCTTC.

The V call is TRBV10-3, the J call TRBJ2-7; the match to TRBD1 covers 9 bases. The CDR3 runs 11 residues. Trimming at V came to 9 bases and at J to 5 bases, leaving 2 bases not matched to a gene. Germline CDR1 reads ENHRY; CDR2 reads SYGVKD. As DNA, the CDR3 is TGTGCCATGGGACAGGGCGACGAGCAGTACTTC. Translating it yields CAMGQGDEQYF.

The chain couples TRBV30 to TRBJ2-2; no clear D gene. This CDR3 is built from 11 residues. Looked up from germline, CDR1 is GTSNPN and CDR2 is SVGIG (reference sequence). Trimming shortened V by 2 bases and J by 8 bases, and 6 bases separated the two germline ends. The CDR3 nucleotides read TGTGCCTGGAGTAATCAGGGGGAGCTGTTTTTT. Residues: CAWSNQGELFF.

This chain connects TRBV27 to TRBJ2-1, with 8 bases fitting TRBD2. Germline V CDR1 and CDR2: MNHEY, SMNVEV (reference sequence). V was clipped by 6 bases and J by 7 bases; unmatched bases: 5. The CDR3 length is 13 residues. The CDR3, as DNA: TGTGCCAGCAGCCATCCGGGGGGGAATGAGCAGTTCTTC. Translating it yields CASSHPGGNEQFF.

The rearrangement uses TRBV6-6 and TRBJ2-3; the match to TRBD1 covers 7 bases. The V gene's germline CDR1 is MNHNY and CDR2 SVGAGI (reference sequence). J was trimmed by 1 base and V by 8 bases; bases with no gene match: 3. There are 13 residues in the CDR3. The CDR3 DNA reads TGTGCCAGCGAGGGACAGCGCACAGATACGCAGTATTTT. Translation: CASEGQRTDTQYF.

This clone was counted a few times. The DNA for the CDR3 is TGTGCCAGCAGCTCTCTCGCGACAGGGCGCGCAGATACGCAGTATTTT. Translated, it gives CASSSLATGRADTQYF. The chain combines TRBV27 with TRBJ2-3; 7 nucleotides align to TRBD1. Germline assignment: CDR1 MNHEY and CDR2 SMNVEV (reference sequence). V was clipped by 6 bases and J by 4 bases; unmatched bases: 13. This CDR3 spans 16 amino acids.